Each of the 2 T cell receptor beta chains below was sequenced from the same sample in a study of blood T cell repertoires in COVID-19. Here immunoSEQ multiplex PCR was the method, and the copy in TCRdb shows in-frame clones only, minus some. The data contain about 170,000 clones, 85% to 90% of them seen just once; the ten biggest clones take up around 3.5%. The sample was peripheral blood. These receptors all stem from a man between 18 and 29 years old with active or convalescent COVID-19.

The chain couples TRBV6-2 or TRBV6-3 to TRBJ1-2; D may be TRBD1 (6 bases). The CDR3 loop spans 14 amino acids. Germline CDR1 is MNHEY and CDR2 is SVGEGT. V dropped 6 bases and J dropped 7 bases, with 18 bases sitting between them. The CDR3 coding sequence is TGTGCCAGCAGCCTGGTCGGGGGGGCGTTTGGCTACACCTTC. Amino acids: CASSLVGGAFGYTF.

The chain joins TRBV6-5 to TRBJ2-3, with a weak D call TRBD2 (6 bases). Trimming removed 9 bases at V and 6 bases at J, with 19 bases between. The CDR3 has 14 amino acids. The germline gives CDR1 MNHEY, CDR2 SVGAGI. In DNA form, the CDR3 reads TGTGCCAGTCGCAATAGCGGCGATGGGGATACGCAGTATTTT. This translates into CASRNSGDGDTQYF.